This paragraph covers one TCR beta chain sequence. The record originates from a study of T cell changes during pregnancy in multiple sclerosis. Clones were sequenced by immunoSEQ multiplex PCR, and TCRdb holds only the in-frame ones, with some missing. The sample lists about 26,000 clones; nearly 90% were seen once. From germline, CDR1 is SEHNR and CDR2 FQNEAQ (reference sequence). This CDR3 has 14 residues. Between the trimmed V and J ends, which lost 1 base and 0 bases, there was a span of 6 bases. This receptor was taken from a female donor with multiple sclerosis, enrolled in a pregnancy study. The J gene is TRBJ1-1, the V gene TRBV7-9; D call uncertain. The sample consisted of CD8+ T cells from peripheral blood mononuclear cells, taken in the second trimester of pregnancy. The CDR3 spells CASSLDRLNTEAFF. CDR3 coding DNA: TGTGCCAGCAGCTTAGACAGACTGAACACTGAAGCTTTCTTT.